A single sample is the source of the 6 T cell receptor beta chains below, sequenced in a study of OX40 agonist ivuxolimab in advanced cancers. Here immunoSEQ multiplex PCR was the method, and the copy in TCRdb shows in-frame clones only, minus some. This sample carries about 36,000 clones, around 77% of them seen once, and the ten largest clones take 20% to 25%. Sequenced material: CD4+ or CD8+ T cells sorted from blood, taken in a trial of the OX40 agonist ivuxolimab. The receptors shown here come from an adult with an advanced solid tumor such as melanoma, head and neck, liver or kidney cancer.

The CDR3 DNA reads TGCAGCTTCAGAACAGGGAATGGCTACGAGCAGTACTTC. It translates to CSFRTGNGYEQYF. The chain joins TRBV29-1 to TRBJ2-7; perhaps TRBD1 as D (6 bases). Germline lookup yields CDR1 SQVTM and CDR2 ANQGSEA. The V gene lost 8 bases and the J gene lost 3 bases, with 17 bases spanning the gap. The CDR3 runs to 13 residues.

There are a few counts of this clone. The chain is built from TRBV2 and TRBJ1-2; D is ambiguous. CDR1 is SNHLY, CDR2 FYNNEI, per germline. V shed 3 bases and J shed 8 bases, with 10 bases lying between them. There are 12 residues in the CDR3. For the CDR3, the DNA is TGTGCCAGCAGTGACTATGCCGACGGCTACACCTTC. It codes for CASSDYADGYTF. Based on the CDR3 plus reference TRBV2 and TRBJ1-2, the full variable domain is EPEVTQTPSHQVTQMGQEVILRCVPISNHLYFYWYRQILGQKVEFLVSFYNNEISEKSEIFDDQFSVERPDGSNFTLKIRSTKLEDSAMYFCASSDYADGYTFGSGTRLTVV.

The chain has TRBV19 and TRBJ2-7; weak D call: TRBD2 (5 bases). V was clipped by 3 bases and J by 3 bases, with 12 bases between them. The germline CDR1 and CDR2 sequences are LNHDA and SQIVND (reference sequence). CDR3 length: 14 amino acids. CDR3: CASSIEGSFYEQYF. The CDR3 region has the DNA TGTGCCAGTAGTATTGAGGGTTCTTTCTACGAGCAGTACTTC. The full variable domain, with the rest looked up from reference TRBV19 and TRBJ2-7, is DGGITQSPKYLFRKEGQNVTLSCEQNLNHDAMYWYRQDPGQGLRLIYYSQIVNDFQKGDIAEGYSVSREKKESFPLTVTSAQKNPTAFYLCASSIEGSFYEQYFGPGTRLTVT.

The chain couples TRBV7-9 to TRBJ2-1; D is possibly TRBD2 (5 bases). The V and J ends lost 0 bases and 9 bases respectively, with 15 bases between them. Germline CDR1 is SEHNR and CDR2 is FQNEAQ (reference sequence). The CDR3 is made up of 15 amino acids. The CDR3 region has the DNA TGTGCCAGCAGCTTAGCGTCGACGGGGTCAGCTGAGCAGTTCTTC. It specifies CASSLASTGSAEQFF.

The chain combines TRBV29-1 with TRBJ2-7; 7 bases map to TRBD1. The CDR3 runs 14 residues. The germline CDR1 and CDR2 sequences are SQVTM and ANQGSEA. V shed 0 bases, J shed 6 bases, and the junction held 8 bases outside the gene matches. The CDR3 region is CSVEEERQGCEQYF. DNA for the CDR3: TGCAGCGTTGAAGAGGAACGACAGGGCTGCGAGCAGTACTTC.

J is TRBJ2-2 and V is TRBV2; possibly TRBD2 for D (6 bases). Germline CDR1 reads SNHLY; CDR2 reads FYNNEI. V was trimmed by 3 bases and J by 0 bases, leaving 14 bases between them. The length of the CDR3 is 17 residues. The CDR3 sequence is CASSDGGLRANTGELFF. CDR3 nucleotides: TGTGCCAGCAGTGATGGGGGGTTACGGGCGAACACCGGGGAGCTGTTTTTT. Combining the CDR3 with reference TRBV2 and TRBJ2-2 gives the whole variable domain EPEVTQTPSHQVTQMGQEVILRCVPISNHLYFYWYRQILGQKVEFLVSFYNNEISEKSEIFDDQFSVERPDGSNFTLKIRSTKLEDSAMYFCASSDGGLRANTGELFFGEGSRLTVL.